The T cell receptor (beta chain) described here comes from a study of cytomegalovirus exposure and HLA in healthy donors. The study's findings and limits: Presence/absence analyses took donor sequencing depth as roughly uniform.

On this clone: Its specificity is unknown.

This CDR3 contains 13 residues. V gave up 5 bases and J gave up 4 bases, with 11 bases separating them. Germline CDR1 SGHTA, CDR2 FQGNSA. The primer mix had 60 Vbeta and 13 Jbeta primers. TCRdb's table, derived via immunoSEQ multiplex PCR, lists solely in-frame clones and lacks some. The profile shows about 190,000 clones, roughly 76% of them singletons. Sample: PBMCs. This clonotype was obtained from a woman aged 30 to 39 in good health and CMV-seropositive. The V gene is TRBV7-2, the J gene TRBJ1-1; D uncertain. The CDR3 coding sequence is TGTGCCAGCAGCGAGGAACGGGTCACTGAAGCTTTCTTT. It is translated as CASSEERVTEAFF.